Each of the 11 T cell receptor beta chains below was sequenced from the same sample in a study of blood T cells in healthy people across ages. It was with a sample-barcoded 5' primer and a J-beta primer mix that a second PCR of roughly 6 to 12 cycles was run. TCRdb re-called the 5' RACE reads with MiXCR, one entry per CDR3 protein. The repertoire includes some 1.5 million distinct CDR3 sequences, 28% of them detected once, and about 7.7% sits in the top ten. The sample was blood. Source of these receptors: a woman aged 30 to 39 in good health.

CDR3 nucleotide sequence: TGTGCCAGCAGCCTAACGCGGACAGTCTATGGCTACACCTTC. Translating gives CASSLTRTVYGYTF. V and J are TRBV7-2 and TRBJ1-2; TRBD1 might be the D (6 bases). The germline V gene has CDR1 SGHTA and CDR2 FQGNSA. The V gene lost 5 bases and the J gene lost 4 bases, with 14 bases spanning the gap. This CDR3 region has 14 residues.

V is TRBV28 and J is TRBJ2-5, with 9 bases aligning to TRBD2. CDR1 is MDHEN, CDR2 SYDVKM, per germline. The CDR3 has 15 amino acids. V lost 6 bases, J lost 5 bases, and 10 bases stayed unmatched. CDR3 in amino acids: CASRCSGGIVETQYF. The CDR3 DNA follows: TGTGCCAGCAGATGTAGCGGGGGAATTGTGGAGACCCAGTACTTC.

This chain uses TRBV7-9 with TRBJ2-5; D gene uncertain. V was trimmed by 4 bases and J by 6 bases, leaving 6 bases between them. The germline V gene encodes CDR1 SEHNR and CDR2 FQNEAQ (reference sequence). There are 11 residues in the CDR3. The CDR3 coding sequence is TGTGCCAGCAGCTCCGTCAAGACCCAGTACTTC. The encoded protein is CASSSVKTQYF.

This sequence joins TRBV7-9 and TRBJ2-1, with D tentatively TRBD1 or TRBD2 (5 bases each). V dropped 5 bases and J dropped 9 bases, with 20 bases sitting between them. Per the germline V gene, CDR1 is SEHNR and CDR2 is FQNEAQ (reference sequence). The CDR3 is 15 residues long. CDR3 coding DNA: TGTGCCAGCAGCGTAGTTCCGGGACCCTCCAGTGAGCAGTTCTTC. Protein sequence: CASSVVPGPSSEQFF.

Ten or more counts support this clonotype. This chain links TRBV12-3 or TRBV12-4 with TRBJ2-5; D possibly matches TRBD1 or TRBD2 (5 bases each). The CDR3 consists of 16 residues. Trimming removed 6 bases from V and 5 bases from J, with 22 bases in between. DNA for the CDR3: TGTGCCAGCAGCGATCTAGCTACTCACCCAGGGGAGACCCAGTACTTC. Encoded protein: CASSDLATHPGETQYF.

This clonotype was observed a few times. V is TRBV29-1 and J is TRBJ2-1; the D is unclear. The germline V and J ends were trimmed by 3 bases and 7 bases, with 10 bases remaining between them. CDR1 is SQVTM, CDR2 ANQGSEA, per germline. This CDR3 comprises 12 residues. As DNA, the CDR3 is TGCAGCGTTGATAAACAGTCGAATGAGCAGTTCTTC. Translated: CSVDKQSNEQFF.

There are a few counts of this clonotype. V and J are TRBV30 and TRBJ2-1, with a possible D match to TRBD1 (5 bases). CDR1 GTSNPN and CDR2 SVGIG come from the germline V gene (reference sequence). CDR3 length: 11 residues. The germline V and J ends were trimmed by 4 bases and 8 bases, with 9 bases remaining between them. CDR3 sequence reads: CAWTLRDEQFF. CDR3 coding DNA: TGTGCCTGGACCCTCAGGGATGAGCAGTTCTTC. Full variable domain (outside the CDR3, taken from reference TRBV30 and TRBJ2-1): SQTIHQWPATLVQPVGSPLSLECTVEGTSNPNLYWYRQAAGRGLQLLFYSVGIGQISSEVPQNLSASRPQDRQFILSSKKLLLSDSGFYLCAWTLRDEQFFGPGTRLTVL.

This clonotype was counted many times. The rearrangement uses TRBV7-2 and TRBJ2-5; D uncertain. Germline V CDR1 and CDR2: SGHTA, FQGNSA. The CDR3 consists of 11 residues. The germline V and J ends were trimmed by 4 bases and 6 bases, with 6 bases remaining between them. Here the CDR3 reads CASSWDQTQYF. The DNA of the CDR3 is TGTGCCAGCAGCTGGGATCAGACCCAGTACTTC.

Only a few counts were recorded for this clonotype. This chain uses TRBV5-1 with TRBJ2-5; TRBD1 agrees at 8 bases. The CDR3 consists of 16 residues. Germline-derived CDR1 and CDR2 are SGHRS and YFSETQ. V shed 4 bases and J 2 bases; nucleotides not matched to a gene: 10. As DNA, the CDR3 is TGCGCCAGCAGCCCCCCCGCGGACAGGGCTCAAGAGACCCAGTACTTC. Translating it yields CASSPPADRAQETQYF.

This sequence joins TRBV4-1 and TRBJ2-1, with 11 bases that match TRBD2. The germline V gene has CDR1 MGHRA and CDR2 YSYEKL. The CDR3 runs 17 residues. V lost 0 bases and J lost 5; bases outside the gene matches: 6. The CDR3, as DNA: TGCGCCAGCAGCCAAGATCTAATTAGCGGGAGGGACAATGAGCAGTTCTTC. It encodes CASSQDLISGRDNEQFF.

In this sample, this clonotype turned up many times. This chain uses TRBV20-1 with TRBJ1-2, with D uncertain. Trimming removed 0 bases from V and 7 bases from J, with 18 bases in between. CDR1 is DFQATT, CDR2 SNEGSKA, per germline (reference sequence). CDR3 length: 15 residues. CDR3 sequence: CSARDREDGPRGYTF. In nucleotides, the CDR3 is TGCAGTGCTAGAGATCGCGAGGACGGGCCACGTGGCTACACCTTC.